The T cell receptor beta chain described here comes from a study of human T cells and chemical hapten exposure. Study details: Patients, mostly women, had alopecia areata, alopecia totalis or alopecia universalis.

The germline V gene encodes CDR1 SGDLS and CDR2 YYNGEE. The CDR3 totals 14 residues. Trimming took 6 bases from V and 8 from J, leaving 15 bases between them. Time point described: pre-sensitization, week 0. The treatment denotes: therapeutic diphenylcyclopropenone sensitization with weekly scalp DPC. The template was total RNA from unfractionated whole blood. The library tagged each cDNA molecule with unique molecular identifiers. Each CDR3 protein is one row after TCRdb ran MiXCR on the RACE reads. The sample records under 110,000 distinct CDR3 sequences, around 12% being singletons. The study's findings and limits: Patch test score was positively correlated with the counts of TCRs that had expanded at PT1.

To note about this clonotype: Its antigen is unidentified.

The chain links TRBV9 to TRBJ1-6, with D tentatively TRBD1 (5 bases). Sequencing was performed on whole blood, taken in connection with sensitization to the hapten diphenylcyclopropenone (DPC). This clonotype was sampled from a woman in her fifties or sixties with alopecia areata. Some clones in this sample may be carry-over from other donors' samples. Here the CDR3 DNA reads TGTGCCAGCACGCACGGGACGGAGGATTCACCCCTCCACTTT. Its translation is CASTHGTEDSPLHF. The entire variable domain, with the rest obtained from reference TRBV9 and TRBJ1-6, is as follows: DSGVTQTPKHLITATGQRVTLRCSPRSGDLSVYWYQQSLDQGLQFLIQYYNGEERAKGNILERFSAQQFPDLHSELNLSSLELGDSALYFCASTHGTEDSPLHFGNGTRLTVT.